The 18 T cell receptor beta chains below were found in one sample sequenced in a study of T cell changes during pregnancy in multiple sclerosis. Using immunoSEQ multiplex PCR, the repertoire was profiled, and TCRdb retains in-frame clones only, with some absent. The sample yields around 110,000 clones, around 90% seen once. Sequences were derived from peripheral blood, sampled in the third trimester of pregnancy. The source is a female donor with multiple sclerosis, enrolled in a pregnancy study.

This rearrangement joins TRBV6-1 to TRBJ2-2, with TRBD1 matching 7 bases. V shed 8 bases, J shed 1 base, and the junction held 7 bases outside the gene matches. The CDR3 is made up of 15 amino acids. CDR1 and CDR2 from the germline V gene are MNHNS and SASEGT. The CDR3 protein is CASGGQLRNTGELFF. CDR3 bases: TGTGCCAGCGGGGGACAGCTTAGGAACACCGGGGAGCTGTTTTTT.

The chain combines TRBV5-4 with TRBJ2-2, with D possibly matching TRBD1 (6 bases). This CDR3 spans 15 amino acids. V lost 4 bases and J 4 bases, leaving 14 bases between the germline ends. Looked up from germline, CDR1 is SGHNT and CDR2 is YYREEE (reference sequence). CDR3: CASSPRQGSTGELFF. In nucleotides, the CDR3 is TGTGCCAGCAGCCCAAGGCAGGGGAGCACCGGGGAGCTGTTTTTT.

The chain joins TRBV28 to TRBJ1-1, with 12 nucleotides matching TRBD1. V shed 7 bases, J shed 2 bases, and the junction held 8 bases outside the gene matches. The CDR3 extends over 16 amino acids. Germline V gene lookup returns CDR1 MDHEN and CDR2 SYDVKM. CDR3 sequence (DNA): TGTGCCAGCAACAGCGGGACAGGGGGCCCCAACACTGAAGCTTTCTTT. This gives the protein CASNSGTGGPNTEAFF.

This clone was recorded only once. The J gene is TRBJ1-2, the V gene TRBV27; possibly TRBD1 for D (5 bases). The CDR3 extends over 17 amino acids. The V gene's germline CDR1 is MNHEY and CDR2 SMNVEV (reference sequence). Trimming removed 6 bases at V and 0 bases at J, with 20 bases between. CDR3 DNA: TGTGCCAGCAGCTCGACAGCCCAATTCGATCCTAACTATGGCTACACCTTC. Translation gives CASSSTAQFDPNYGYTF.

This chain connects TRBV1 to TRBJ1-2; the DNA was not used to check the table's D call, TRBD1. TRBV1 is noted as a pseudogene. The CDR3 is 18 residues long. CDR3 residues: CTSSQVDRGPFANYGYTF. In DNA form, the CDR3 reads TGCACCAGCAGCCAAGTGGACAGGGGGCCCTTTGCTAACTATGGCTACACCTTC.

The chain links TRBV5-1 to TRBJ1-3; D unresolved. Deletions cut 3 bases from V and 4 bases from J, with 11 bases between. Germline lookup yields CDR1 SGHRS and CDR2 YFSETQ. The CDR3 runs to 14 residues. Written as DNA, the CDR3 is TGCGCCAGCAGCTCTCAATCAGGCGGAAACACCATATATTTT. It specifies CASSSQSGGNTIYF.

The sample holds one count of this clone. CDR3 residues: CASSLVFSEQYF. CDR3 nucleotide sequence: TGTGCCAGCAGCTTAGTTTTTAGCGAGCAGTACTTC. The chain is built from TRBV7-9 and TRBJ2-7; D unresolved. Trimming pared 1 base from V and 6 bases from J, leaving 7 bases between. The CDR3 runs 12 residues. Germline values: CDR1 SEHNR, CDR2 FQNEAQ (reference sequence).

V and J are TRBV19 and TRBJ1-1; 8 bases line up with TRBD1. Losses at the gene ends were 4 bases for V and 4 bases for J; bases not matched to a gene: 2. The CDR3 has 13 residues. CDR1 and CDR2 (germline): LNHDA, SQIVND (reference sequence). The CDR3 region is CASSTTGATEAFF. For the CDR3, the DNA is TGTGCCAGTAGTACGACAGGGGCCACTGAAGCTTTCTTT.

This chain uses TRBV13 with TRBJ2-3; D remains ambiguous. Germline CDR1 reads PRHDT; CDR2 reads FYEKMQ (reference sequence). The V and J ends lost 2 bases and 0 bases respectively, with 12 bases between them. The CDR3 extends over 16 amino acids. CDR3 amino acids: CASSLRLEASTDTQYF. The CDR3 nucleotides read TGTGCCAGCAGCTTAAGGCTAGAAGCTAGCACAGATACGCAGTATTTT.

V gene TRBV5-5 combines with J gene TRBJ1-6, with 9 bases fitting TRBD1. Germline V gives CDR1 SGHKS, CDR2 YYEKEE (reference sequence). The V segment lost 0 bases and the J segment 9 bases; nucleotides outside the gene matches: 4. The CDR3 has 15 residues. CDR3 DNA sequence: TGTGCCAGCAGCTTGGCCGGGACAGGGACTTCACCCCTCCACTTT. Translation: CASSLAGTGTSPLHF. Filled out from reference TRBV5-5 and TRBJ1-6, the complete variable domain reads DAGVTQSPTHLIKTRGQQVTLRCSPISGHKSVSWYQQVLGQGPQFIFQYYEKEERGRGNFPDRFSARQFPNYSSELNVNALLLGDSALYLCASSLAGTGTSPLHFGNGTRLTVT.

CDR3 nucleotides: TGTGCCAGCAGCACGGGACTAGCGGGCGAGCAGTACTTC. It is translated as CASSTGLAGEQYF. The chain couples TRBV9 to TRBJ2-7; 12 bases fit TRBD2. Germline CDR1 SGDLS, CDR2 YYNGEE. The CDR3 has 13 residues. V dropped 4 bases and J dropped 6; count of bases not matched to a gene: 2.

CDR3 nucleotide sequence: TGTGCCAGCAGTTACTCGGGACAGGGGGCGGGGGGCTACACCTTC. It yields the protein CASSYSGQGAGGYTF. The gene calls are TRBV6-5 and TRBJ1-2; 12 nucleotides agree with TRBD1. Per germline, CDR1 MNHEY and CDR2 SVGAGI. V trimming: 0 bases; J trimming: 8 bases; junction bases outside the gene matches: 4. This CDR3 is 15 amino acids long.

V usage is TRBV28 and J usage is TRBJ1-5, with 9 bases that match TRBD1. CDR1 MDHEN and CDR2 SYDVKM come from the germline V gene. Trimming at V came to 5 bases and at J to 6 bases, leaving 11 bases not matched to a gene. The CDR3 has 16 amino acids. This CDR3 is CASSKLNRGLGQPQHF. Here the CDR3 DNA reads TGTGCCAGCAGTAAATTGAACAGGGGGCTGGGTCAGCCCCAGCATTTT.

This chain uses TRBV19 with TRBJ1-2, with D maybe TRBD1 (6 bases). The CDR3 loop spans 17 amino acids. CDR1 LNHDA and CDR2 SQIVND come from the germline V gene (reference sequence). V lost 1 base to trimming and J lost 5 bases, with 20 bases between them. The chain's CDR3 is CASSIAHRDGRYYGYTF. The CDR3 DNA sequence: TGTGCCAGTAGTATAGCCCACAGGGATGGACGGTATTATGGCTACACCTTC.

V gene TRBV19 combines with J gene TRBJ1-1; tentatively, D is TRBD1 (6 bases). V was pared by 7 bases and J by 4 bases, with 16 bases between. CDR3 length: 14 amino acids. In germline, CDR1 is LNHDA, CDR2 SQIVND (reference sequence). The CDR3 loop reads CASTTGRPGTEAFF. In nucleotides, the CDR3 is TGTGCCAGTACAACAGGGCGCCCGGGCACTGAAGCTTTCTTT.

The rearrangement joins TRBV12-2 to TRBJ1-4; the table's D call of TRBD1 was not tested on the DNA. TRBV12-2 is classified as a pseudogene. The CDR3 contains 15 residues. CDR3 sequence: CASRRDREQKEKLFF. The CDR3 DNA is TGTGCAAGTCGCAGAGACAGGGAACAAAAAGAAAAACTGTTTTTT.

The chain is built from TRBV5-1 and TRBJ2-1; 8 bases are a match to TRBD1. The trim removed 0 bases at V and 6 bases at J, leaving 8 bases unmatched. The CDR3 is made up of 16 amino acids. Germline V gene data show CDR1 as SGHRS and CDR2 as YFSETQ. CDR3 sequence: CASSLVSGGSSNEQFF. CDR3 in DNA: TGCGCCAGCAGCTTGGTCTCAGGGGGCAGCTCCAATGAGCAGTTCTTC.

The rearrangement joins TRBV5-6 to TRBJ2-4; 12 positions agree with TRBD2. CDR1 SGHDT and CDR2 YYEEEE come from the germline V gene. This CDR3 spans 19 amino acids. V shed 0 bases, J shed 1 base, and the junction held 8 bases outside the gene matches. CDR3 coding DNA: TGTGCCAGCAGCTTGGAGGCTAGCGGGGGGGCCAGGGCCAAAAACATTCAGTACTTC. Translation gives CASSLEASGGARAKNIQYF.